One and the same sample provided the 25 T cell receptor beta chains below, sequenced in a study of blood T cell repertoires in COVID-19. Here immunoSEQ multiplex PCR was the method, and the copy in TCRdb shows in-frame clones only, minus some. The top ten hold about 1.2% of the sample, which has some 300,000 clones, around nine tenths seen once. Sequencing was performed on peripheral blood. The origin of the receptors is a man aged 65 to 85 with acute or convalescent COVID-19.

Here the CDR3 DNA reads TGTGCCAGCAGAGGGACACCGAGCTCCTATAATTCACCCCTCCACTTT. Translating it yields CASRGTPSSYNSPLHF. The chain carries TRBV27 and TRBJ1-6, with a possible D match to TRBD1 (6 bases). Looked up from germline, CDR1 is MNHEY and CDR2 is SMNVEV (reference sequence). The V end lost 6 bases, the J end lost 0 bases, and 12 bases lay between the germline ends. There are 16 residues in the CDR3.

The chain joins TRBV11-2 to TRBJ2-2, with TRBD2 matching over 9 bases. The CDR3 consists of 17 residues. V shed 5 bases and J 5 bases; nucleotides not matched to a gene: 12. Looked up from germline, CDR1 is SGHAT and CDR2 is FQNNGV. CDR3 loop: CASSLPGTAGGTGELFF. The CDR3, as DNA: TGTGCCAGCAGCCTACCGGGAACAGCGGGGGGTACCGGGGAGCTGTTTTTT.

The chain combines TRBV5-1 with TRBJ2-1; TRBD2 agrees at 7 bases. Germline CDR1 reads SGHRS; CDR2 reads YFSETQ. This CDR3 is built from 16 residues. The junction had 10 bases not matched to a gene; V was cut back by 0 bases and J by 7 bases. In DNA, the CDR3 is TGCGCCAGCAGCTTGGGAATCGGCGGGAGTTTGAATGAGCAGTTCTTC. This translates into CASSLGIGGSLNEQFF.

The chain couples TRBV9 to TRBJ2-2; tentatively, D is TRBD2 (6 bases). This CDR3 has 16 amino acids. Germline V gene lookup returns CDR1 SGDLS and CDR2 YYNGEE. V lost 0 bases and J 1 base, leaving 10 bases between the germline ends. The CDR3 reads CASSVGGRMNTGELFF. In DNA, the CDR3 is TGTGCCAGCAGCGTAGGAGGGAGGATGAACACCGGGGAGCTGTTTTTT.

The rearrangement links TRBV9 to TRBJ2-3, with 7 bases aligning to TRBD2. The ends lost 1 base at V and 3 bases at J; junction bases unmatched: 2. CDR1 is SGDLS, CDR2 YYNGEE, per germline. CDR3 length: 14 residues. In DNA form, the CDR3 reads TGTGCCAGCAGCGTAACGCGGGAGACAGATACGCAGTATTTT. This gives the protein CASSVTRETDTQYF.

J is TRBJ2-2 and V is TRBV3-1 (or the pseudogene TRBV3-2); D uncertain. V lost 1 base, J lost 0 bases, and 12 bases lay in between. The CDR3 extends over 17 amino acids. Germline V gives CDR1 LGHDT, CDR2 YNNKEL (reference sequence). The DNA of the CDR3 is TGTGCCAGCAGCCAAGGGTTTGGGCAGACGAACACCGGGGAGCTGTTTTTT. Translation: CASSQGFGQTNTGELFF.

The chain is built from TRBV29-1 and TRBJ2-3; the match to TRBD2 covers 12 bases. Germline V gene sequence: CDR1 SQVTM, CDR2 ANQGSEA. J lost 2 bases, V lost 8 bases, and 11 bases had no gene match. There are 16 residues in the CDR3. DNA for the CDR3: TGCAGCACGAAATTAGGACTAGCGGGGACCACAGATACGCAGTATTTT. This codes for CSTKLGLAGTTDTQYF.

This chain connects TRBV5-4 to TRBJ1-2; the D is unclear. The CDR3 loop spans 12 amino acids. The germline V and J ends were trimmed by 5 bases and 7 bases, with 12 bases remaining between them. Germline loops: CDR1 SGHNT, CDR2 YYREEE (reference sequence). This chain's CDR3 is CASRSRGSGYTF. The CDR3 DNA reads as TGTGCCAGCAGGAGTCGGGGTTCTGGCTACACCTTC.

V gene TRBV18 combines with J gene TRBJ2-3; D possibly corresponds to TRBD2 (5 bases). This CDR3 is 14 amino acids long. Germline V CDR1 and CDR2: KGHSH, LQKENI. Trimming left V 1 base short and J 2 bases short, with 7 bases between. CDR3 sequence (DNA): TGTGCCAGCTCACCACTCGGGATCACAGATACGCAGTATTTT. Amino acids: CASSPLGITDTQYF.

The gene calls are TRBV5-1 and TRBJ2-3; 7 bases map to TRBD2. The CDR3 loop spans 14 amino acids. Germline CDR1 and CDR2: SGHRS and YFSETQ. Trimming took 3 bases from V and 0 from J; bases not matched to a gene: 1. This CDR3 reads CASSWEGSTDTQYF. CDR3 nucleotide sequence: TGCGCCAGCAGCTGGGAGGGTAGCACAGATACGCAGTATTTT.

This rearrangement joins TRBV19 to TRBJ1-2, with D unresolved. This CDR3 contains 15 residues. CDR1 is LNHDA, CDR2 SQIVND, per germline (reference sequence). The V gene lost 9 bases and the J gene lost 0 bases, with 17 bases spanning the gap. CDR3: CASRSKDLTNYGYTF. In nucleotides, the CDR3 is TGTGCCAGCAGGTCAAAGGACTTAACTAACTATGGCTACACCTTC.

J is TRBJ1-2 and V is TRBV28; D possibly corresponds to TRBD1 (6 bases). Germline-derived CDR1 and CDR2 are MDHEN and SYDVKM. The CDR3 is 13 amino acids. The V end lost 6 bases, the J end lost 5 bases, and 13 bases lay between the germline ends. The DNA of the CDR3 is TGTGCCAGCAGGTCCGGACAGTTTTATGGCTACACCTTC. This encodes CASRSGQFYGYTF.

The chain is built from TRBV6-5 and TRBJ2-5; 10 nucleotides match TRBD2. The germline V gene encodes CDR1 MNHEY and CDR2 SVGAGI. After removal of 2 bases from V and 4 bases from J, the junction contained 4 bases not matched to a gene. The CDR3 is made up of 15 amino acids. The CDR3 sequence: CASSYSGGAGETQYF. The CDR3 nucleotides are TGTGCCAGCAGTTACAGCGGGGGGGCCGGAGAGACCCAGTACTTC.

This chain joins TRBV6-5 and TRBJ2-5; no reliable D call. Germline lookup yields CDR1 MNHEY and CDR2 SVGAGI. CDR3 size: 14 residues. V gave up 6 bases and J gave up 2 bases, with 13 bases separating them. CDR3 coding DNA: TGTGCCAGCAGAGCCTTATCTGCACAAGAGACCCAGTACTTC. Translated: CASRALSAQETQYF.

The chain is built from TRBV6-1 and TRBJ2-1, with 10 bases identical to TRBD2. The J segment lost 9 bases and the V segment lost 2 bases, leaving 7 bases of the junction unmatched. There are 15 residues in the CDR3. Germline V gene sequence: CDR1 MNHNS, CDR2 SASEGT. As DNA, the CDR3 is TGTGCCAGCAGTGAACAGGCTAGCGGGAGTTTTGAGCAGTTCTTC. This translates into CASSEQASGSFEQFF.

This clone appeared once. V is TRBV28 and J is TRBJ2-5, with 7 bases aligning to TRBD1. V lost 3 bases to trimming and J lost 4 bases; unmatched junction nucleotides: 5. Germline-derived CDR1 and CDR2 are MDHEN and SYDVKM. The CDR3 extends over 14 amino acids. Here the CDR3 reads CASSFVAGGETQYF. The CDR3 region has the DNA TGTGCCAGCAGTTTTGTAGCAGGGGGAGAGACCCAGTACTTC.

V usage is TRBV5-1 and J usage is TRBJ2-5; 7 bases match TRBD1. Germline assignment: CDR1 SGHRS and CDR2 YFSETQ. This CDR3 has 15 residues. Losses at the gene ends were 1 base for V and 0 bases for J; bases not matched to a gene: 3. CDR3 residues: CASSLTGANQETQYF. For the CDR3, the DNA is TGCGCCAGCAGCTTGACAGGGGCTAACCAAGAGACCCAGTACTTC.

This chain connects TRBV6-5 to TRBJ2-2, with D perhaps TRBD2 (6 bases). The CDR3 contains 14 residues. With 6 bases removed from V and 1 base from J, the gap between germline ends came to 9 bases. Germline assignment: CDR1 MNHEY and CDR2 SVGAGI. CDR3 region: CASSISGNTGELFF. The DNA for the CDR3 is TGTGCCAGCAGCATTAGCGGGAACACCGGGGAGCTGTTTTTT.

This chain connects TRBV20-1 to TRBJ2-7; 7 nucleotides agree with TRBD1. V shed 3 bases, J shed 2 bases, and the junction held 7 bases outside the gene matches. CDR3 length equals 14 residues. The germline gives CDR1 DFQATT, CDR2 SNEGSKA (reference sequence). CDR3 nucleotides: TGCAGTGCTAGTTGGGTGGGGACAGCCTACGAGCAGTACTTC. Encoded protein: CSASWVGTAYEQYF.

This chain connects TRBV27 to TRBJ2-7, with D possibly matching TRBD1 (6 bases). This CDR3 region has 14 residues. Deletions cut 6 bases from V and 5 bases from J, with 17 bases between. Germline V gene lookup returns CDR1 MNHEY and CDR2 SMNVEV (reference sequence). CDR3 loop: CASSLVTGRHEQYF. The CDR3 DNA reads TGTGCCAGCAGCCTAGTAACAGGGCGCCACGAGCAGTACTTC.

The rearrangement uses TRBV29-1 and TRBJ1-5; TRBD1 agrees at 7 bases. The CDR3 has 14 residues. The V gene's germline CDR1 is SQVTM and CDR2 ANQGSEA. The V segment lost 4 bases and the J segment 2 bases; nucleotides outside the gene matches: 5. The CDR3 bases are TGCAGCGTTGCGACAGGGTCGGGCAATCAGCCCCAGCATTTT. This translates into CSVATGSGNQPQHF.

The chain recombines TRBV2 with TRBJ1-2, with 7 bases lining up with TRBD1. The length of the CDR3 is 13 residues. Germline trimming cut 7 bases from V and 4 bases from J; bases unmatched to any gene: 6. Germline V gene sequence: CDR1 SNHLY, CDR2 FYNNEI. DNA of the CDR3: TGTGCCAGCAATCCACAGGGGCTCTATGGCTACACCTTC. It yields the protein CASNPQGLYGYTF.

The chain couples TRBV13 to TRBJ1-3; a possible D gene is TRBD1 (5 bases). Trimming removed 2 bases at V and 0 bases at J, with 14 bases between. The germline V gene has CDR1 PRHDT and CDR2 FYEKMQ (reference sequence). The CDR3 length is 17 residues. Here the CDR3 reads CASSLRLGAHSGNTIYF. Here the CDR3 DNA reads TGTGCCAGCAGCTTACGTTTAGGGGCCCACTCTGGAAACACCATATATTTT.

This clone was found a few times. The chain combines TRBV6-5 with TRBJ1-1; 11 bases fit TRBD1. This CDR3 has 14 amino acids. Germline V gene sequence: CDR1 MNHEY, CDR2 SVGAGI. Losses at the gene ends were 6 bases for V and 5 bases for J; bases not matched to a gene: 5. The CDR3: CASSPDRGRTEAFF. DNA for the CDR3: TGTGCCAGCAGCCCGGACAGGGGGCGTACTGAAGCTTTCTTT.

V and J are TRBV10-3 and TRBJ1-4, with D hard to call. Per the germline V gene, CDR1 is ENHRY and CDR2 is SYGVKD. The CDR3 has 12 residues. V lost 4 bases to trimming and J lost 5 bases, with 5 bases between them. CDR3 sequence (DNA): TGTGCCATCAGTGGGGAGAATGAAAAACTGTTTTTT. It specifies CAISGENEKLFF.